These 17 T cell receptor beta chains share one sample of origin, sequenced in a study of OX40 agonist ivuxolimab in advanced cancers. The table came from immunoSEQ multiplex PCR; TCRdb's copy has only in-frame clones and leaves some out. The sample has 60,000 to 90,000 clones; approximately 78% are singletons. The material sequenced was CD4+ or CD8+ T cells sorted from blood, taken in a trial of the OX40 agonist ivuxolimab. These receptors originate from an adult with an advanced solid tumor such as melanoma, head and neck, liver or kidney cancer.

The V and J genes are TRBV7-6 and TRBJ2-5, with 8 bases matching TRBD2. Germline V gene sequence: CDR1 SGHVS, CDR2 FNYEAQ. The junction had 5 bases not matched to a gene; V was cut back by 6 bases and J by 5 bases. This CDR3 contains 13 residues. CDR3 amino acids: CASSFSGGETQYF. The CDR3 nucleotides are TGTGCCAGCAGTTTCAGCGGGGGTGAGACCCAGTACTTC.

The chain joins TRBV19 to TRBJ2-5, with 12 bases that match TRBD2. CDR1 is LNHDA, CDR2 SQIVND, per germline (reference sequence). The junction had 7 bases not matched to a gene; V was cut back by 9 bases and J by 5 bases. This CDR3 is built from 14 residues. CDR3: CASTSGGHDETQYF. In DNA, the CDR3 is TGTGCCAGCACTAGCGGGGGGCACGACGAGACCCAGTACTTC.

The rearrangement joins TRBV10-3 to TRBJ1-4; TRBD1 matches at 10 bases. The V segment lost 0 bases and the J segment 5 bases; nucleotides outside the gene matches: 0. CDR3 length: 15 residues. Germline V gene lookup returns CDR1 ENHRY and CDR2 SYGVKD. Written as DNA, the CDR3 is TGTGCCATCAGTGAGTCGGGACAGGGGAATGAAAAACTGTTTTTT. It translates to CAISESGQGNEKLFF.

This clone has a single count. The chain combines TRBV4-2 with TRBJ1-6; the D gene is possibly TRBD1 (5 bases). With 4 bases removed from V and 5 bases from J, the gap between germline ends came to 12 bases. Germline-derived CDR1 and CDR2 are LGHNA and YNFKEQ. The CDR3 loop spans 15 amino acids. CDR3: CASSPTDTNNSPLHF. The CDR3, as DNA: TGTGCCAGCAGCCCGACAGATACTAATAATTCACCCCTCCACTTT.

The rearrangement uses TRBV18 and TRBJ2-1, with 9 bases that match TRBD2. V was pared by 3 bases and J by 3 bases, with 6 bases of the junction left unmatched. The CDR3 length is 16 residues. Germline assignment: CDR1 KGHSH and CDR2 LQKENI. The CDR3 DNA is TGTGCCAGCTCACCTAGGCGGGAGGGCCGCTACAATGAGCAGTTCTTC. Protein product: CASSPRREGRYNEQFF. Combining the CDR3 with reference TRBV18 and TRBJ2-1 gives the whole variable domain NAGVMQNPRHLVRRRGQEARLRCSPMKGHSHVYWYRQLPEEGLKFMVYLQKENIIDESGMPKERFSAEFPKEGPSILRIQQVVRGDSAAYFCASSPRREGRYNEQFFGPGTRLTVL.

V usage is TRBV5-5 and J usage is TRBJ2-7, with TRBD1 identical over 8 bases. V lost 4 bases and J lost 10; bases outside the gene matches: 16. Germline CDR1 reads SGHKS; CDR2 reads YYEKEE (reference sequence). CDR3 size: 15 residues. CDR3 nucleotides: TGTGCCAGCAGCCCGGGCGAGACAGGGGCGACGAGACAGTACTTC. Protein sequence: CASSPGETGATRQYF. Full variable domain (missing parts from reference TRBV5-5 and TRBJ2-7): DAGVTQSPTHLIKTRGQQVTLRCSPISGHKSVSWYQQVLGQGPQFIFQYYEKEERGRGNFPDRFSARQFPNYSSELNVNALLLGDSALYLCASSPGETGATRQYFGPGTRLTVT.

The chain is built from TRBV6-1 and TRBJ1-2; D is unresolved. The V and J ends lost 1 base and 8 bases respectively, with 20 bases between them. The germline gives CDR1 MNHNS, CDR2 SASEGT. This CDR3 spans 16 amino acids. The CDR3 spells CASSEGLRRVRQGYTF. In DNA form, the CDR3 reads TGTGCCAGCAGTGAAGGCCTTAGACGGGTACGGCAAGGCTACACCTTC.

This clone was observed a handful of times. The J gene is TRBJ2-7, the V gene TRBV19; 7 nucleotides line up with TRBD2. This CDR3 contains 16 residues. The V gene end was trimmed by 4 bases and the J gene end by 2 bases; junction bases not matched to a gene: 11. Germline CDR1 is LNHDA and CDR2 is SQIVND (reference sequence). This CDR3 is CASSNQAGLSPYEQYF. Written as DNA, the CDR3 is TGTGCCAGTAGTAACCAAGCGGGATTGAGCCCCTACGAGCAGTACTTC.

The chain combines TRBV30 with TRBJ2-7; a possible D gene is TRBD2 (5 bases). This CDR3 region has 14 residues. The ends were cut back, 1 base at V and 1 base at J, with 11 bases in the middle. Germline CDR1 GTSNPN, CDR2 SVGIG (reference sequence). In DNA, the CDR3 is TGTGCCTGGAGTGGGCAGCCGGGGTCCTACGAGCAGTACTTC. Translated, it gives CAWSGQPGSYEQYF. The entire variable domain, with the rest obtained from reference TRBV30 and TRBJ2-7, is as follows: SQTIHQWPATLVQPVGSPLSLECTVEGTSNPNLYWYRQAAGRGLQLLFYSVGIGQISSEVPQNLSASRPQDRQFILSSKKLLLSDSGFYLCAWSGQPGSYEQYFGPGTRLTVT.

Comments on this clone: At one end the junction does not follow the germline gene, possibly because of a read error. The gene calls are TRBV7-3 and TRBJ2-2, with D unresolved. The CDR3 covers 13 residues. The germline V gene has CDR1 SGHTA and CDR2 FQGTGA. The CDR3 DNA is TGTGCCAGCAGCCTAACGAACACCGGGGAGCTGTTTTTT. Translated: CASSLTNTGELFF.

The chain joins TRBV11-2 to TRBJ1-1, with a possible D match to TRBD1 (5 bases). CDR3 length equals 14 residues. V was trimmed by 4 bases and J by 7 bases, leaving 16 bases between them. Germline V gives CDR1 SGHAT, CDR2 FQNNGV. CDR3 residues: CASSSPPQGVEAFF. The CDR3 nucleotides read TGTGCCAGCAGCTCCCCTCCTCAGGGTGTTGAAGCTTTCTTT.

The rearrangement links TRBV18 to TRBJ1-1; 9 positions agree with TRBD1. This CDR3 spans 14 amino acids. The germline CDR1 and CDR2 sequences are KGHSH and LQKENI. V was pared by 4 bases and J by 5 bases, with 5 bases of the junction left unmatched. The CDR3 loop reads CASSLGTGRTEAFF. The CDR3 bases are TGTGCCAGCTCACTCGGGACAGGGAGGACTGAAGCTTTCTTT.

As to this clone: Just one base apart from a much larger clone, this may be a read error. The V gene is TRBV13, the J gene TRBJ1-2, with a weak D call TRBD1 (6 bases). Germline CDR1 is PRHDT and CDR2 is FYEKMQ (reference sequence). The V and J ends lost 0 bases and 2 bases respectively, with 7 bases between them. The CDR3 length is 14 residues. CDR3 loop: CASSLGQGNYGYTF. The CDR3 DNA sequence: TGTGCCAGCAGCTTAGGACAGGGCAACTATGGCTACACCTTC.

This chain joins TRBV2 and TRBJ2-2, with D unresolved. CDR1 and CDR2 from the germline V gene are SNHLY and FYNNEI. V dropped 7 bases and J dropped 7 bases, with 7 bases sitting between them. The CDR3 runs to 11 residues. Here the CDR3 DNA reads TGTGCCAGCAAAGGATTCGGGGAGCTGTTTTTT. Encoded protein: CASKGFGELFF.

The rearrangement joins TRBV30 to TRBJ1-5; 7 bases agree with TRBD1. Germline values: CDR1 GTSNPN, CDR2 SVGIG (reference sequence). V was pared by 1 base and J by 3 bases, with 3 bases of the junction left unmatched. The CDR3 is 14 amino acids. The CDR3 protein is CAWSGGQPNQPQHF. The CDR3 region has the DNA TGTGCCTGGAGTGGGGGACAGCCCAATCAGCCCCAGCATTTT.

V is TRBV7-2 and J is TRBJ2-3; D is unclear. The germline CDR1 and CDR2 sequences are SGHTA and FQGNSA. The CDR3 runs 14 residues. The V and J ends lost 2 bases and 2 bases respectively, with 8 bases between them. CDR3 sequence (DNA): TGTGCCAGCAGCTTACTCGTCTCCACAGATACGCAGTATTTT. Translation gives CASSLLVSTDTQYF.

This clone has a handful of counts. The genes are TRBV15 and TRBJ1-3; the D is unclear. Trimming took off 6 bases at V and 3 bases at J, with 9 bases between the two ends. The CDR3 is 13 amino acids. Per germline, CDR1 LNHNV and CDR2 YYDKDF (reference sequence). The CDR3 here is CATSLQGGNTIYF. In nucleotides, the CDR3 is TGTGCCACCAGTCTTCAAGGTGGAAACACCATATATTTT.